This T cell receptor beta chain was observed in a study of regulatory T cells in long-lasting Graves disease. Overall study: For a period under 3 months, newly diagnosed Graves' patients had taken antithyroid drugs.

Germline values: CDR1 DFQATT, CDR2 SNEGSKA (reference sequence). The length of the CDR3 is 15 residues. V lost 6 bases and J 0 bases, leaving 15 bases between the germline ends. In the case of this clonotype: Its antigen is undetermined.

To make TCR beta libraries, researchers used iRepertoire HTBI primers and Arm-PCR of CDR3 regions. TCRdb redid the calling of the multiplex PCR reads with MiXCR, one entry per CDR3 protein. The repertoire holds about 440,000 distinct CDR3 sequences, with 15% as singletons. Time point indicated: newly diagnosed GD, antithyroid drugs for less than 3 months. PBMC RNA served as the TCR library source. Study-level points and caveats: With a small sample size, accuracy may have been reduced. Persistent disease preferred TRBV28, TRBJ1-2 and TRBJ2-5.

The same data also contributed to another study, on T cells in Graves' hyperthyroidism and ophthalmopathy. Per that study: Ophthalmopathy was identified by the model a median 6.5 months ahead of onset.

This TCR came from a woman aged 30 to 39 with Graves disease. This chain links TRBV20-1 with TRBJ2-1, with unresolved D. The source material was peripheral blood mononuclear cells (PBMCs), sampled at new diagnosis, from a patient treated with antithyroid drugs. DNA of the CDR3: TGCAGTGCGTCGAAACTACCCAACTCCTACAATGAGCAGTTCTTC. It is translated as CSASKLPNSYNEQFF.